The source of this T cell receptor beta chain is a study of blood T cell repertoires in COVID-19. Study details: Spain, Italy and the United States supplied samples that represented acute and convalescent COVID-19. T cells, B-cell-depleted T cells, or PBMCs provided the cDNA or gDNA that served as material.

The germline V gene encodes CDR1 MDHEN and CDR2 SYDVKM. This CDR3 contains 17 residues. J was trimmed by 0 bases and V by 2 bases; bases with no gene match: 8. As handled by the study authors: Amplification from reference gene primers served as the basis for estimated nucleated cell counts. Libraries were prepared by immunoSEQ multiplex PCR; TCRdb keeps only in-frame clonotypes and omits some of them. The V and J calls and clone size were taken over from that table, and D and trimming were inferred from the DNA. The sample has roughly 200,000 clones; roughly 88% are singletons. Cohort assignment relied on participant-reported clinical history.

This chain links TRBV28 with TRBJ2-3; the match to TRBD2 covers 7 bases. The sequencing sample was made of PBMCs or T cells enriched from blood (not recorded which). The receptor was derived from a woman under 40 who had recovered from COVID-19. CDR3 nucleotides: TGTGCCAGCAGTTTAGGTGTGGGGGAGGGGAGCACAGATACGCAGTATTTT. This gives the protein CASSLGVGEGSTDTQYF.